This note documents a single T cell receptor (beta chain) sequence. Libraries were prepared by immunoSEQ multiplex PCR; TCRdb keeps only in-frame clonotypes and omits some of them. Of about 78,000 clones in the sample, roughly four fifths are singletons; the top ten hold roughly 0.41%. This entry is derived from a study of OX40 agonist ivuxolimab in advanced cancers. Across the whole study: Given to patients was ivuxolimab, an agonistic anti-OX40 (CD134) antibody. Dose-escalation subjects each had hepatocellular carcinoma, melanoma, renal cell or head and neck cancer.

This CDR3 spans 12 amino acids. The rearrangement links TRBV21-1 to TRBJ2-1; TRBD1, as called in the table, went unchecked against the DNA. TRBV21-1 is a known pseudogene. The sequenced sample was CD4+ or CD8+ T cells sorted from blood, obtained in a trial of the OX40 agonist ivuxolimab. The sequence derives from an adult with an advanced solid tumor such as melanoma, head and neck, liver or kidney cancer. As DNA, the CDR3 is TGTGCCAGCACCAAAAAAGGGACAGAGCAGTTCTTC. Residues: CASTKKGTEQFF.